Following are 8 T cell receptor beta chains from one sample sequenced in a study of OX40 agonist ivuxolimab in advanced cancers. The data were produced by immunoSEQ multiplex PCR, yet TCRdb's version contains in-frame clones alone and is incomplete. The table records approximately 44,000 clones, 91% of them present only once. Sequencing used CD4+ or CD8+ T cells sorted from blood, obtained in a trial of the OX40 agonist ivuxolimab. The source of these receptors is an adult with an advanced solid tumor such as melanoma, head and neck, liver or kidney cancer.

This clone was seen only a few times. V and J are TRBV27 and TRBJ1-2; D gene unclear. With 5 bases removed from V and 3 bases from J, the gap between germline ends came to 19 bases. Germline assignment: CDR1 MNHEY and CDR2 SMNVEV (reference sequence). The CDR3 length is 16 residues. This CDR3 is CASSPSFRAAHYGYTF. CDR3 nucleotides: TGTGCCAGCAGTCCCTCCTTTCGTGCCGCGCACTATGGCTACACCTTC.

The gene calls are TRBV9 and TRBJ2-1; 8 bases fit TRBD2. The CDR3 loop spans 17 amino acids. Trimming at V came to 0 bases and at J to 5 bases, leaving 10 bases not matched to a gene. Germline loops: CDR1 SGDLS, CDR2 YYNGEE. The CDR3 here is CASSVVGERETNNEQFF. The CDR3 bases are TGTGCCAGCAGCGTAGTTGGCGAGCGGGAGACTAACAATGAGCAGTTCTTC.

This clone was seen once. This chain uses TRBV28 with TRBJ2-1; 9 bases match TRBD1. The CDR3 loop spans 16 amino acids. V was clipped by 6 bases and J by 2 bases; unmatched bases: 8. The germline CDR1 and CDR2 sequences are MDHEN and SYDVKM. For the CDR3, the DNA is TGTGCCAGCAGGCCTAATACAGGGGGCGCCTACAATGAGCAGTTCTTC. Its translation is CASRPNTGGAYNEQFF.

The CDR3 loop is CASGLAGGPGNEQFF. Here the CDR3 DNA reads TGTGCCAGTGGACTAGCGGGAGGTCCTGGGAATGAGCAGTTCTTC. The chain recombines TRBV9 with TRBJ2-1; 14 bases are shared with TRBD2. In germline, CDR1 is SGDLS, CDR2 YYNGEE. V lost 8 bases, J lost 7 bases, and 8 bases stayed unmatched. The CDR3 extends over 15 amino acids. The full variable domain, its missing parts supplied by reference TRBV9 and TRBJ2-1, is DSGVTQTPKHLITATGQRVTLRCSPRSGDLSVYWYQQSLDQGLQFLIQYYNGEERAKGNILERFSAQQFPDLHSELNLSSLELGDSALYFCASGLAGGPGNEQFFGPGTRLTVL.

This rearrangement joins TRBV2 to TRBJ1-5; no reliable D call. Trimming cost V 6 bases and J 9 bases, with 18 bases left between them. The CDR3 sequence is 14 residues long. In germline, CDR1 is SNHLY, CDR2 FYNNEI. For the CDR3, the DNA is TGTGCCAGCAGAAAGGACGCTACCCAAGGGCCCCAGCATTTT. It yields the protein CASRKDATQGPQHF.

V gene TRBV7-9 combines with J gene TRBJ1-4; no clear D gene. CDR1 SEHNR and CDR2 FQNEAQ come from the germline V gene (reference sequence). The CDR3 is made up of 14 amino acids. V was clipped by 5 bases and J by 8 bases, with 15 bases between them. As DNA, the CDR3 is TGTGCCAGCAGCCCCCCCGGCCTAGGGGAAAAACTGTTTTTT. Translated, it gives CASSPPGLGEKLFF.

The V gene is TRBV5-4, the J gene TRBJ2-1; 7 bases agree with TRBD2. The ends lost 2 bases at V and 5 bases at J; junction bases unmatched: 19. The CDR3 runs to 19 residues. Germline lookup yields CDR1 SGHNT and CDR2 YYREEE (reference sequence). The chain's CDR3 is CASSFFALWGRAGDNEQFF. Written as DNA, the CDR3 is TGTGCCAGCAGCTTTTTTGCTCTTTGGGGGAGGGCCGGCGACAATGAGCAGTTCTTC.

CDR3 in DNA: TGTGCCAGCAGCGCCCCAGGGTTTGGCCAAGAGACCCAGTACTTC. As protein: CASSAPGFGQETQYF. The chain carries TRBV9 and TRBJ2-5, with D possibly being TRBD1 (5 bases). The CDR3 is 15 amino acids. Germline V lookup: CDR1 SGDLS, CDR2 YYNGEE. V was shortened by 3 bases and J by 1 base, with 13 bases between the two germline ends.